This passage covers 19 T cell receptor beta chains from one sample sequenced in a study of control samples from healthy donors and cancer patients. Method: immunoSEQ multiplex PCR; TCRdb's copy keeps in-frame clones and lacks some. This table holds approximately 90,000 clones, about 82% found once. Sequencing was done on a sample of blood. These receptors all stem from a man between 25 and 39 years old in good health.

The chain uses TRBV5-1 and TRBJ1-2; TRBD1 might be the D (6 bases). The germline CDR1 and CDR2 sequences are SGHRS and YFSETQ. V lost 0 bases and J 6 bases, leaving 15 bases between the germline ends. The CDR3 consists of 15 residues. This chain's CDR3 is CASSLEPFRGDGYTF. The CDR3 coding sequence is TGCGCCAGCAGCTTGGAACCTTTCAGGGGCGATGGCTACACCTTC.

The chain carries TRBV6-1 and TRBJ2-5; possibly TRBD1 for D (5 bases). Germline V CDR1 and CDR2: MNHNS, SASEGT. V lost 2 bases and J lost 5, with 15 bases in between. This CDR3 has 15 residues. CDR3 bases: TGTGCCAGCAGTGAACGCAGGGAAGAATGGGAGACCCAGTACTTC. Its translation is CASSERREEWETQYF.

This chain uses TRBV6-5 with TRBJ2-4, with 13 nucleotides matching TRBD2. Germline assignment: CDR1 MNHEY and CDR2 SVGAGI. The CDR3 has 14 amino acids. After removal of 4 bases from V and 8 bases from J, the junction contained 2 bases not matched to a gene. For the CDR3, the DNA is TGTGCCAGCAGTTTTGGACTAGCGGGGGACATTCAGTACTTC. It is translated as CASSFGLAGDIQYF.

The chain is built from TRBV9 and TRBJ2-3; 7 bases map to TRBD1. V shed 0 bases, J shed 1 base, and the junction held 5 bases outside the gene matches. Germline V gene sequence: CDR1 SGDLS, CDR2 YYNGEE. The CDR3 is made up of 16 amino acids. CDR3 coding DNA: TGTGCCAGCAGCGTAGGGATTGGGACAGGCACAGATACGCAGTATTTT. Amino acid sequence: CASSVGIGTGTDTQYF. The full variable domain, with the rest looked up from reference TRBV9 and TRBJ2-3, is DSGVTQTPKHLITATGQRVTLRCSPRSGDLSVYWYQQSLDQGLQFLIQYYNGEERAKGNILERFSAQQFPDLHSELNLSSLELGDSALYFCASSVGIGTGTDTQYFGPGTRLTVL.

The V call is TRBV5-5, the J call TRBJ2-1; no reliable D call. With 0 bases removed from V and 7 bases from J, the gap between germline ends came to 8 bases. The V gene's germline CDR1 is SGHKS and CDR2 YYEKEE (reference sequence). The CDR3 is 13 amino acids. CDR3 region: CASSLGAWNEQFF. As DNA, the CDR3 is TGTGCCAGCAGCTTGGGGGCTTGGAATGAGCAGTTCTTC.

The rearrangement joins TRBV3-1 (or the pseudogene TRBV3-2) to TRBJ2-5; D call uncertain. V lost 5 bases to trimming and J lost 0 bases, with 10 bases between them. Per germline, CDR1 LGHDT and CDR2 YNNKEL (reference sequence). The CDR3 extends over 14 amino acids. In nucleotides, the CDR3 is TGTGCCAGCAGCGCCCTTAAGGACCAAGAGACCCAGTACTTC. Its translation: CASSALKDQETQYF.

The chain joins TRBV6-1 to TRBJ1-1; D gene unclear. V lost 2 bases, J lost 4 bases, and 8 bases lay in between. The CDR3 loop spans 13 amino acids. Germline CDR1 and CDR2: MNHNS and SASEGT. As DNA, the CDR3 is TGTGCCAGCAGTGAAATGGGGTTCACTGAAGCTTTCTTT. Translating it yields CASSEMGFTEAFF.

This chain connects TRBV28 to TRBJ1-4; 9 bases map to TRBD1. V shed 5 bases, J shed 7 bases, and the junction held 8 bases outside the gene matches. This CDR3 contains 15 residues. From germline, CDR1 is MDHEN and CDR2 SYDVKM. Written as DNA, the CDR3 is TGTGCCAGCAGTCCCCAGACAGGGGGAGTTGAAAAACTGTTTTTT. It is translated as CASSPQTGGVEKLFF.

This chain links TRBV12-5 with TRBJ2-5, with D possibly matching TRBD2 (6 bases). Trimming removed 3 bases at V and 7 bases at J, with 21 bases between. Germline CDR1 and CDR2: LGHNT and FRNRAP. The CDR3 sequence is 16 residues long. CDR3 nucleotide sequence: TGTGCTAGTGGTTTAGTTCCCGGACGGGGGAAGGTGACCCAGTACTTC. Protein: CASGLVPGRGKVTQYF.

The V and J genes are TRBV2 and TRBJ2-2; no clear D gene. Trimming left V 3 bases short and J 1 base short, with 9 bases between. CDR1 and CDR2 (germline): SNHLY, FYNNEI. This CDR3 spans 15 amino acids. DNA of the CDR3: TGTGCCAGCAGTGATCACATTGGGAACACCGGGGAGCTGTTTTTT. Amino acids: CASSDHIGNTGELFF.

This chain joins TRBV5-5 and TRBJ1-1; unclear D gene. Germline CDR1 and CDR2: SGHKS and YYEKEE (reference sequence). The V end lost 0 bases, the J end lost 1 base, and 1 base lay between the germline ends. The CDR3 spans 12 residues. DNA for the CDR3: TGTGCCAGCAGCTTGGCGAACACTGAAGCTTTCTTT. It specifies CASSLANTEAFF.

This clone was seen once. The V gene is TRBV6-5, the J gene TRBJ2-7; D is unresolved. The CDR3 length is 12 residues. V was pared by 5 bases and J by 4 bases, with 9 bases between. Germline CDR1 reads MNHEY; CDR2 reads SVGAGI. Written as DNA, the CDR3 is TGTGCCAGCAGTCCTAATAAATACGAGCAGTACTTC. It is translated as CASSPNKYEQYF.

The CDR3 loop is CASSLFGGTEAFF. The CDR3 DNA is TGTGCCAGCAGCTTATTTGGCGGCACTGAAGCTTTCTTT. This chain links TRBV7-9 with TRBJ1-1; D ambiguous. CDR3 length equals 13 residues. Germline CDR1 reads SEHNR; CDR2 reads FQNEAQ (reference sequence). Trimming pared 2 bases from V and 4 bases from J, leaving 8 bases between.

The chain uses TRBV5-1 and TRBJ1-1; TRBD1 agrees at 8 bases. This CDR3 has 13 residues. Germline V gene data show CDR1 as SGHRS and CDR2 as YFSETQ. The V segment lost 1 base and the J segment 7 bases; nucleotides outside the gene matches: 3. The CDR3 DNA reads TGCGCCAGCAGCTTGACAGGGGGATTTGAAGCTTTCTTT. It encodes CASSLTGGFEAFF. Looking up the rest from reference TRBV5-1 and TRBJ1-1 gives the full variable domain: KAGVTQTPRYLIKTRGQQVTLSCSPISGHRSVSWYQQTPGQGLQFLFEYFSETQRNKGNFPGRFSGRQFSNSRSEMNVSTLELGDSALYLCASSLTGGFEAFFGQGTRLTVV.

The chain has TRBV5-6 and TRBJ1-6, with D tentatively TRBD1 (6 bases). V lost 2 bases, J lost 8 bases, and 8 bases lay in between. The germline V gene has CDR1 SGHDT and CDR2 YYEEEE. This CDR3 has 13 amino acids. DNA of the CDR3: TGTGCCAGCAGCTTTCCAGGGGATTCACCCCTCCACTTT. Translated: CASSFPGDSPLHF.

The J gene is TRBJ1-5, the V gene TRBV6-5; 8 nucleotides align to TRBD1. Germline lookup yields CDR1 MNHEY and CDR2 SVGAGI. The CDR3 loop spans 15 amino acids. The trim removed 0 bases at V and 6 bases at J, leaving 4 bases unmatched. The CDR3 reads CASSYSDREGQPQHF. In nucleotides, the CDR3 is TGTGCCAGCAGTTACTCGGACAGGGAGGGTCAGCCCCAGCATTTT.

The CDR3 protein is CASSRQGLNHNEQFF. The CDR3 nucleotides read TGCGCCAGCAGTCGACAGGGCCTAAACCACAATGAGCAGTTCTTC. The V and J genes are TRBV23-1 and TRBJ2-1, with 7 bases that match TRBD1. TRBV23-1 is known as an ORF, though its function is uncertain. The CDR3 spans 15 residues. J gave up 5 bases and V 4 bases, and 8 bases lay outside the gene matches.

This chain connects TRBV28 to TRBJ2-2; D unresolved. The CDR3 totals 16 residues. V lost 3 bases to trimming and J lost 3 bases, with 14 bases between them. Germline CDR1 and CDR2: MDHEN and SYDVKM. This CDR3 reads CASSFAYTIDTGELFF. CDR3 coding DNA: TGTGCCAGCAGTTTCGCTTATACAATTGACACCGGGGAGCTGTTTTTT. Full variable domain (missing parts from reference TRBV28 and TRBJ2-2): DVKVTQSSRYLVKRTGEKVFLECVQDMDHENMFWYRQDPGLGLRLIYFSYDVKMKEKGDIPEGYSVSREKKERFSLILESASTNQTSMYLCASSFAYTIDTGELFFGEGSRLTVL.

The CDR3, as DNA: TGTGCCAGCAGTTTATTCCCCTCCTACGAGCAGTACTTC. It yields the protein CASSLFPSYEQYF. The chain has TRBV27 and TRBJ2-7; D ambiguous. The germline V and J ends were trimmed by 1 base and 0 bases, with 4 bases remaining between them. The germline gives CDR1 MNHEY, CDR2 SMNVEV (reference sequence). This CDR3 spans 13 amino acids.